This T cell receptor beta chain is drawn from a study of Ad26.COV2.S vaccination and SARS-CoV-2 variants. Overall study findings and caveats: With respect to non-spike TCR breadth, vaccine and placebo recipients were similar.

Described treatment: around 19 received Ad26.COV2.S at low or high dose, single or two shots; roughly 5 received placebo; per-sample allocation not given. The samples were gathered on day 63 after the first injection of vaccine or placebo. Vaccine was an Ad26 vector expressing Wuhan-strain SARS-CoV-2 spike. To note about this clone: Its antigen remains unidentified.

Repertoires were generated with immunoSEQ multiplex PCR, while TCRdb's copy carries only in-frame clones and drops some. The table records about 400,000 clones, around 92% of them present only once. The clonotype originates from a person aged 18-65 years who received the Ad26.COV2.S COVID-19 vaccine or a placebo. The source was peripheral blood, collected in a trial of Ad26.COV2.S vaccine versus placebo.

CDR3 loop: CASSPDSILSYEQYF. CDR3 DNA: TGTGCCAGCAGCCCAGACAGCATACTGTCCTACGAGCAGTACTTC. The genes are TRBV7-2 and TRBJ2-7; the D gene is possibly TRBD1 (5 bases). Trimming pared 5 bases from V and 1 base from J, leaving 15 bases between. There are 15 residues in the CDR3. Germline CDR1 is SGHTA and CDR2 is FQGNSA.